A single sample is the source of the 4 T cell receptor beta chains below, sequenced in a study of blood T cell repertoires in COVID-19. Profiled with immunoSEQ multiplex PCR; TCRdb holds only in-frame clones, not every one. The repertoire holds some 320,000 clones, with around 90% as singletons. The sample taken for sequencing was PBMCs or T cells enriched from blood (not recorded which). These receptors were taken from a man in his 60s who had recovered from COVID-19.

The rearrangement joins TRBV3-1 (or the pseudogene TRBV3-2) to TRBJ1-2; possible D gene TRBD1, 5 bases. Deletions cut 1 base from V and 5 bases from J, with 14 bases between. The CDR3 consists of 15 residues. Germline-derived CDR1 and CDR2 are LGHDT and YNNKEL (reference sequence). CDR3 bases: TGTGCCAGCAGCCAAGTCGGCGCGGGACCTTATGGCTACACCTTC. Encoded protein: CASSQVGAGPYGYTF.

This clone was observed a few times. The chain is built from TRBV9 and TRBJ1-4; TRBD1 matches 8 bases. The CDR3 consists of 15 residues. Germline CDR1 is SGDLS and CDR2 is YYNGEE. V trimming: 4 bases; J trimming: 7 bases; junction bases outside the gene matches: 9. The CDR3 region is CASSPLTGVGEKLFF. The DNA of the CDR3 is TGTGCCAGCAGCCCCCTGACAGGGGTGGGTGAAAAACTGTTTTTT.

The chain links TRBV10-3 to TRBJ2-7, with D possibly TRBD1 on 6 matching bases. The CDR3 has 12 residues. V was pared by 6 bases and J by 7 bases, with 13 bases between. Germline V gene lookup returns CDR1 ENHRY and CDR2 SYGVKD. CDR3 sequence reads: CAISTQGGEQYF. In DNA form, the CDR3 reads TGTGCCATCAGCACACAGGGCGGGGAGCAGTACTTC.

Only a few counts were recorded for this clone. The rearrangement joins TRBV6-2 or TRBV6-3 to TRBJ2-1; 8 nucleotides match TRBD2. V lost 2 bases and J lost 15; bases outside the gene matches: 9. The CDR3 has 13 amino acids. CDR1 and CDR2 from the germline V gene are MNHEY and SVGEGT. CDR3 amino acids: CASSYVGRLAPFF. The CDR3 region has the DNA TGTGCCAGCAGTTACGTCGGGAGACTAGCGCCGTTCTTC.